Shown below are 7 T cell receptor beta chains from a single sample sequenced in a study of cytomegalovirus exposure and HLA in healthy donors. PCR amplification relied on 60 Vbeta primers (plus 13 Jbeta primers). The method was immunoSEQ multiplex PCR; TCRdb's version includes in-frame clones alone and lacks a portion of them. This sample has 170,000 or so clones, with roughly 85% found just once. Material for sequencing was PBMCs. The receptors stem from a woman aged 40 to 50 in good health and CMV-seronegative.

The chain is built from TRBV5-4 and TRBJ2-7; 7 bases match TRBD1. Germline CDR1 SGHNT, CDR2 YYREEE (reference sequence). The CDR3 is 18 amino acids. V dropped 3 bases and J dropped 1; count of bases not matched to a gene: 16. The CDR3 loop reads CASSSPGGERGDSYEQYF. CDR3 DNA: TGTGCCAGCAGCTCTCCAGGGGGTGAGAGGGGAGATTCCTACGAGCAGTACTTC.

The rearrangement links TRBV7-9 to TRBJ2-3; D uncertain. Per germline, CDR1 SEHNR and CDR2 FQNEAQ (reference sequence). V lost 3 bases to trimming and J lost 0 bases, with 16 bases between them. This CDR3 has 17 residues. The CDR3 region has the DNA TGTGCCAGCAGCTTGGCTTCAGGCACCTCTAGCACAGATACGCAGTATTTT. Translation: CASSLASGTSSTDTQYF.

The chain combines TRBV28 with TRBJ2-5, with 8 bases fitting TRBD1. V lost 6 bases, J lost 4 bases, and 4 bases stayed unmatched. Germline assignment: CDR1 MDHEN and CDR2 SYDVKM. The CDR3 totals 13 residues. CDR3 loop: CASRGQARETQYF. DNA of the CDR3: TGTGCCAGCAGGGGACAGGCAAGAGAGACCCAGTACTTC.

The chain carries TRBV19 and TRBJ1-1; D not resolved. Per germline, CDR1 LNHDA and CDR2 SQIVND (reference sequence). The CDR3 sequence is 14 residues long. V lost 7 bases, J lost 7 bases, and 19 bases lay in between. In DNA form, the CDR3 reads TGTGCCAGTACCGAGGTTGCGGGCGCGGGTGAAGCTTTCTTT. This encodes CASTEVAGAGEAFF.

This chain uses TRBV9 with TRBJ2-2; 8 bases align to TRBD2. This CDR3 has 17 residues. Trimming at V came to 4 bases and at J to 3 bases, leaving 11 bases not matched to a gene. Germline V CDR1 and CDR2: SGDLS, YYNGEE. CDR3 residues: CASSSHSGTWDTGELFF. CDR3 DNA: TGTGCCAGCAGCTCCCATAGCGGGACTTGGGACACCGGGGAGCTGTTTTTT.

This chain uses TRBV5-1 with TRBJ2-7; TRBD1 might be the D (6 bases). CDR3 size: 14 residues. Trimming cost V 0 bases and J 3 bases, with 10 bases left between them. Germline assignment: CDR1 SGHRS and CDR2 YFSETQ. The CDR3 loop reads CASSLAGQNYEQYF. As DNA, the CDR3 is TGCGCCAGCAGCTTGGCCGGACAGAACTACGAGCAGTACTTC.

The chain joins TRBV6-5 to TRBJ2-7, with 8 bases that match TRBD2. The CDR3 spans 15 residues. Germline-derived CDR1 and CDR2 are MNHEY and SVGAGI. Losses at the gene ends were 4 bases for V and 2 bases for J; bases not matched to a gene: 7. The CDR3, as DNA: TGTGCCAGCAGTTCCTCCTGGACTAGCACCTACGAGCAGTACTTC. This encodes CASSSSWTSTYEQYF.